A single T cell receptor beta chain is shown here with its context. This specimen belongs to a study of blood T cells in healthy people across ages. At the level of the study: Capturing about one barcoded beta molecule per two T cells was achieved by template switching.

Primed by a sample-barcoded 5' primer and a J-beta primer mix, a second PCR proceeded for about 7 to 11 cycles. TCRdb reprocessed the 5' RACE reads with MiXCR, giving one entry per CDR3 protein. The data show roughly 1.9 million distinct CDR3 sequences, 39% seen once. This clonotype was obtained from a human donor in good health. The sample comprised blood.

Here the CDR3 DNA reads TGTGCCAGTCGGGACGCGGCGAACACTGAAGCTTTCTTT. Translating it yields CASRDAANTEAFF. This chain joins TRBV7-9 and TRBJ1-1; TRBD1 is a possible D gene (5 bases). From germline, CDR1 is SEHNR and CDR2 FQNEAQ (reference sequence). The CDR3 length is 13 residues. V shed 9 bases and J shed 1 base, with 12 bases lying between them.